These 31 T cell receptor beta chains originate from one sample sequenced in a study of CD8 T cells in ankylosing spondylitis. In TCRdb, the 5' RACE reads were re-called with MiXCR into one record per CDR3 protein. The repertoire has around 340,000 distinct CDR3 sequences, roughly 15% of them found once; the top ten carry roughly 0.99%. Sequencing was done on a sample of blood, either unsorted or a sorted T cell fraction (not recorded which). These receptor sequences come from a male donor with ankylosing spondylitis or in good health (not recorded which).

The V gene is TRBV4-1, the J gene TRBJ1-6, with D perhaps TRBD1 (6 bases). Trimming removed 1 base from V and 4 bases from J, with 14 bases in between. This CDR3 has 17 residues. The V gene's germline CDR1 is MGHRA and CDR2 YSYEKL. CDR3 protein: CASSQAPDGQYNSPLHF. As DNA, the CDR3 is TGCGCCAGCAGCCAAGCCCCGGACGGACAGTATAATTCACCCCTCCACTTT.

This clonotype was seen more than once but under ten times. This chain connects TRBV4-2 to TRBJ1-1; TRBD1 might be the D (6 bases). Germline CDR1 and CDR2: LGHNA and YNFKEQ. With 4 bases removed from V and 7 bases from J, the gap between germline ends came to 22 bases. This CDR3 has 16 residues. The CDR3 loop reads CASSRPGGGASGEAFF. CDR3 coding DNA: TGTGCCAGCAGCCGCCCGGGTGGGGGGGCGAGCGGTGAAGCTTTCTTT.

This clonotype was counted at least ten times. The V and J genes are TRBV5-1 and TRBJ1-6; D might be TRBD1 (5 bases). Germline values: CDR1 SGHRS, CDR2 YFSETQ. The CDR3 length is 14 residues. The V gene lost 2 bases and the J gene lost 10 bases, with 13 bases spanning the gap. CDR3 sequence: CASSFGTGGSPLHF. CDR3 coding DNA: TGCGCCAGCAGCTTCGGGACTGGGGGGTCACCCCTCCACTTT. Combining the CDR3 with reference TRBV5-1 and TRBJ1-6 gives the whole variable domain KAGVTQTPRYLIKTRGQQVTLSCSPISGHRSVSWYQQTPGQGLQFLFEYFSETQRNKGNFPGRFSGRQFSNSRSEMNVSTLELGDSALYLCASSFGTGGSPLHFGNGTRLTVT.

Comment on this clonotype: A read error may explain this, as a much larger clone is one base away. The CDR3 does not end in the conserved phenylalanine or tryptophan, so this is likely a read error. This chain joins TRBV10-3 and TRBJ1-6, with TRBD1 identical over 7 bases. The CDR3 spans 13 residues. CDR1 ENHRY and CDR2 SYGVKD come from the germline V gene. J lost 8 bases, V lost 6 bases, and 4 bases had no gene match. The chain's CDR3 is CAIRDRVDSPLHY. The CDR3 nucleotides read TGTGCCATCAGAGACAGGGTCGATTCACCCCTCCACTAT.

This clonotype was counted only a few times. The chain couples TRBV12-3 or TRBV12-4 to TRBJ2-5; D unclear. V was pared by 3 bases and J by 3 bases, with 11 bases between. CDR3 length equals 14 residues. The CDR3 region is CASSFGQPEETQYF. The CDR3 DNA follows: TGTGCCAGCAGTTTCGGGCAGCCAGAAGAGACCCAGTACTTC.

There are many counts of this clonotype. The V gene is TRBV10-3, the J gene TRBJ2-1; 8 bases map to TRBD2. The CDR3 has 15 amino acids. Germline V lookup: CDR1 ENHRY, CDR2 SYGVKD. Trimming removed 2 bases from V and 1 base from J; junction bases left unmatched: 1. The CDR3 loop is CAISETSGSYNEQFF. In nucleotides, the CDR3 is TGTGCCATCAGTGAGACTAGCGGTTCCTACAATGAGCAGTTCTTC.

CDR3 coding DNA: TGTGCCAGCAGCTTAAAGCCAGGGACGGCTTTCTTT. This gives the protein CASSLKPGTAFF. The rearrangement uses TRBV7-2 and TRBJ1-1; D may be TRBD1 (5 bases). CDR3 size: 12 residues. Germline CDR1 is SGHTA and CDR2 is FQGNSA. The V end lost 2 bases, the J end lost 11 bases, and 12 bases lay between the germline ends.

In its sample, this clonotype was seen a few times. The chain links TRBV9 to TRBJ2-1; D is unclear. V shed 4 bases and J shed 8 bases, with 19 bases lying between them. CDR1 SGDLS and CDR2 YYNGEE come from the germline V gene. CDR3 length equals 15 residues. The CDR3 protein is CASSRSPQLEDEQFF. CDR3 sequence (DNA): TGTGCCAGCAGCCGTTCGCCGCAATTAGAGGATGAGCAGTTCTTC.

The chain combines TRBV12-3 or TRBV12-4 with TRBJ2-2; D may be TRBD1 (6 bases). The CDR3 is made up of 16 amino acids. V lost 4 bases and J 4 bases, leaving 16 bases between the germline ends. CDR3 in amino acids: CASSYPLTGSTGELFF. In DNA form, the CDR3 reads TGTGCCAGCAGTTACCCCCTAACAGGGTCCACCGGGGAGCTGTTTTTT.

This clonotype appeared many times. The genes are TRBV5-1 and TRBJ2-2; TRBD2 aligns across 7 bases. Germline V gene sequence: CDR1 SGHRS, CDR2 YFSETQ. The trim removed 7 bases at V and 5 bases at J, leaving 11 bases unmatched. The CDR3 sequence is 15 residues long. This chain's CDR3 is CASAPWGSGTGELFF. The DNA for the CDR3 is TGCGCCAGCGCGCCTTGGGGTAGCGGGACCGGGGAGCTGTTTTTT.

This clonotype was seen a few times. V gene TRBV5-1 combines with J gene TRBJ2-3, with D hard to call. Trimming removed 4 bases from V and 4 bases from J, with 7 bases in between. Germline CDR1 is SGHRS and CDR2 is YFSETQ. This CDR3 is 12 amino acids long. This chain's CDR3 is CASSKSADTQYF. The CDR3 DNA reads TGCGCCAGCAGCAAATCCGCAGATACGCAGTATTTT.

The rearrangement joins TRBV20-1 to TRBJ2-7; perhaps TRBD2 as D (7 bases). CDR1 is DFQATT and CDR2 is SNEGSKA in the germline V gene (reference sequence). The V and J ends lost 0 bases and 4 bases respectively, with 13 bases between them. There are 14 residues in the CDR3. As DNA, the CDR3 is TGCAGTGCTAGAGATGAGGCGGGGGCTTACGAGCAGTACTTC. Amino acid sequence: CSARDEAGAYEQYF.

This clonotype was seen only a few times. The chain is built from TRBV12-3 or TRBV12-4 and TRBJ1-4, with a possible D match to TRBD1 (5 bases). Trimming left V 2 bases short and J 5 bases short, with 12 bases between. The CDR3 runs 15 residues. DNA for the CDR3: TGTGCCAGCAGTTTATGGGGCAGGGTAAATGAAAAACTGTTTTTT. Translation: CASSLWGRVNEKLFF.

This clonotype was seen only a few times. CDR3 coding DNA: TGCAGTGCTCTTTTCCAAGCCAGCACAGATACGCAGTATTTT. Translated: CSALFQASTDTQYF. This chain joins TRBV20-1 and TRBJ2-3; D uncertain. In germline, CDR1 is DFQATT, CDR2 SNEGSKA (reference sequence). CDR3 length equals 14 residues. V lost 5 bases to trimming and J lost 0 bases, with 12 bases between them.

This chain uses TRBV20-1 with TRBJ2-3, with TRBD2 identical over 9 bases. The ends lost 0 bases at V and 1 base at J; junction bases unmatched: 14. Germline CDR1 DFQATT, CDR2 SNEGSKA (reference sequence). The CDR3 is 19 amino acids. In DNA form, the CDR3 reads TGCAGTGCTAGAGATCGGCTCAACACCGGGACTAGCCGCACAGATACGCAGTATTTT. Residues: CSARDRLNTGTSRTDTQYF.

This clonotype was seen a few times. The chain uses TRBV10-3 and TRBJ2-1; TRBD2 might be the D (6 bases). Germline V gene lookup returns CDR1 ENHRY and CDR2 SYGVKD. Trimming cost V 5 bases and J 10 bases, with 15 bases left between them. CDR3 size: 13 residues. In DNA form, the CDR3 reads TGTGCCATCAGTCCGACTAGAGACGGAGAGCAGTTCTTC. Protein sequence: CAISPTRDGEQFF.

This clonotype came up a few times. This chain connects TRBV9 to TRBJ1-4, with D hard to call. The germline CDR1 and CDR2 sequences are SGDLS and YYNGEE. The CDR3 runs 14 residues. Trimming pared 4 bases from V and 4 bases from J, leaving 11 bases between. The CDR3 reads CASSLGRVNEKLFF. The CDR3 coding sequence is TGTGCCAGCAGCCTGGGTCGGGTTAATGAAAAACTGTTTTTT. The variable domain in full, completed from reference TRBV9 and TRBJ1-4, reads DSGVTQTPKHLITATGQRVTLRCSPRSGDLSVYWYQQSLDQGLQFLIQYYNGEERAKGNILERFSAQQFPDLHSELNLSSLELGDSALYFCASSLGRVNEKLFFGSGTQLSVL.

The chain combines TRBV20-1 with TRBJ2-1; 10 positions agree with TRBD2. J was trimmed by 2 bases and V by 3 bases; bases with no gene match: 4. The CDR3 loop spans 15 amino acids. Germline V gene sequence: CDR1 DFQATT, CDR2 SNEGSKA (reference sequence). The CDR3 protein is CSASGLAGAYNEQFF. The CDR3 DNA sequence: TGCAGTGCTAGTGGCCTAGCGGGGGCCTACAATGAGCAGTTCTTC.

This clonotype was detected a few times. V and J are TRBV12-3 or TRBV12-4 and TRBJ1-2; D ambiguous. Deletions cut 7 bases from V and 0 bases from J, with 15 bases between. This CDR3 spans 15 amino acids. CDR3 loop: CASTNGLLANYGYTF. CDR3 DNA: TGTGCCAGCACCAACGGCCTACTCGCTAACTATGGCTACACCTTC.

The rearrangement uses TRBV20-1 and TRBJ1-1; tentative D call: TRBD1 (6 bases). The CDR3 runs to 13 residues. From germline, CDR1 is DFQATT and CDR2 SNEGSKA (reference sequence). V was trimmed by 3 bases and J by 7 bases, leaving 15 bases between them. The CDR3 nucleotides read TGCAGTGCTAGTCGGGGGCCGGGCGGTGAAGCTTTCTTT. Amino acids: CSASRGPGGEAFF.

This chain uses TRBV9 with TRBJ1-2; 10 bases fit TRBD1. Germline CDR1 is SGDLS and CDR2 is YYNGEE. V was pared by 3 bases and J by 0 bases, with 2 bases of the junction left unmatched. This CDR3 is 15 amino acids long. CDR3 DNA: TGTGCCAGCAGCGATGGACAGGGGGCTAACTATGGCTACACCTTC. This sequence encodes CASSDGQGANYGYTF.

The rearrangement links TRBV5-1 to TRBJ1-2, with 7 bases aligning to TRBD1. The CDR3 has 16 residues. Germline lookup yields CDR1 SGHRS and CDR2 YFSETQ. J lost 8 bases, V lost 2 bases, and 15 bases had no gene match. In DNA, the CDR3 is TGCGCCAGCAGCTTTTCCCGGGACAGTGTCTCGAGAGGCTACACCTTC. This codes for CASSFSRDSVSRGYTF.

This clonotype appeared a few times. This sequence joins TRBV18 and TRBJ2-3, with 10 nucleotides matching TRBD2. The V segment lost 2 bases and the J segment 1 base; nucleotides outside the gene matches: 3. The germline V gene has CDR1 KGHSH and CDR2 LQKENI. The CDR3 spans 16 residues. The CDR3: CASSPGLAGGTDTQYF. The CDR3 DNA sequence: TGTGCCAGCTCACCAGGGCTAGCGGGGGGCACAGATACGCAGTATTTT.

Only a few counts were recorded for this clonotype. CDR3 bases: TGTGCCAGTAGTATAGATGGCGGGAAATACGAGCAGTACTTC. It encodes CASSIDGGKYEQYF. The genes are TRBV19 and TRBJ2-7, with TRBD2 as a possible D gene (6 bases). Germline V gives CDR1 LNHDA, CDR2 SQIVND (reference sequence). The CDR3 sequence is 14 residues long. V was clipped by 0 bases and J by 4 bases, with 10 bases between them.

The chain is built from TRBV3-1 and TRBJ2-1, with TRBD2 matching 9 bases. The CDR3 contains 15 residues. V shed 8 bases and J 3 bases; nucleotides not matched to a gene: 8. Germline V gene sequence: CDR1 LGHDT, CDR2 YNNKEL (reference sequence). As DNA, the CDR3 is TGTGCCAGCGGACCACGCGGGGGGGTCTACAATGAGCAGTTCTTC. This sequence encodes CASGPRGGVYNEQFF.

The chain joins TRBV5-1 to TRBJ1-4; no clear D. Per germline, CDR1 SGHRS and CDR2 YFSETQ. Trimming cost V 4 bases and J 6 bases, with 22 bases left between them. The CDR3 runs 17 residues. CDR3 DNA sequence: TGCGCCAGCAGCCCCGGCTCTGTTCGGGATGTGGATGAAAAACTGTTTTTT. As protein: CASSPGSVRDVDEKLFF.

This clonotype appeared a few times. The rearrangement joins TRBV30 to TRBJ1-1; D gene uncertain. The germline V gene has CDR1 GTSNPN and CDR2 SVGIG (reference sequence). This CDR3 contains 10 residues. V lost 7 bases and J 11 bases, leaving 14 bases between the germline ends. The CDR3 nucleotides are TGTGCCTCGGGCGTTTATGAGGCTTTCTTT. It is translated as CASGVYEAFF.

This clonotype turned up a few times. The chain has TRBV28 and TRBJ2-2; maybe TRBD2 (6 bases). V lost 6 bases, J lost 1 base, and 15 bases lay in between. The CDR3 consists of 16 residues. Germline loops: CDR1 MDHEN, CDR2 SYDVKM. CDR3 sequence: CASSTRWRENTGELFF. CDR3 DNA: TGTGCCAGCAGCACCCGCTGGAGGGAGAACACCGGGGAGCTGTTTTTT. Looking up the rest from reference TRBV28 and TRBJ2-2 gives the full variable domain: DVKVTQSSRYLVKRTGEKVFLECVQDMDHENMFWYRQDPGLGLRLIYFSYDVKMKEKGDIPEGYSVSREKKERFSLILESASTNQTSMYLCASSTRWRENTGELFFGEGSRLTVL.

The CDR3: CASSAPGQATQYF. The CDR3, as DNA: TGTGCCAGCAGCGCACCGGGACAGGCGACGCAGTACTTC. This chain joins TRBV7-2 and TRBJ2-7; 8 bases map to TRBD1. After removal of 5 bases from V and 9 bases from J, the junction contained 9 bases not matched to a gene. CDR3 length: 13 amino acids. Germline V CDR1 and CDR2: SGHTA, FQGNSA.

The chain carries TRBV6-1 and TRBJ2-3; 10 bases map to TRBD2. CDR1 and CDR2 from the germline V gene are MNHNS and SASEGT. V lost 5 bases, J lost 2 bases, and 7 bases stayed unmatched. This CDR3 has 16 residues. For the CDR3, the DNA is TGTGCCAGCAGTAGAGCGGGAGGGGTTGTCACAGATACGCAGTATTTT. It translates to CASSRAGGVVTDTQYF.

This clonotype was counted between two and nine times. This chain joins TRBV20-1 and TRBJ1-2, with a weak D call TRBD1 (5 bases). Germline CDR1 reads DFQATT; CDR2 reads SNEGSKA (reference sequence). Between the trimmed V and J ends, which lost 5 bases and 1 base, there was a span of 8 bases. This CDR3 contains 12 residues. This CDR3 reads CSASDSNYGYTF. Here the CDR3 DNA reads TGCAGTGCTTCTGACAGTAACTATGGCTACACCTTC.